This T cell receptor (beta chain) was sequenced during a study of T cell repertoires in cytomegalovirus infection (dated by TCRdb to the late 2010s). Concerning the study at large: Donor HLA type was relevant to the analysis, as public TCR beta signatures indicated carriage of CMV infection together with the matching HLA type.

Of note for this clonotype: The antigen this receptor binds is unknown. No much larger clonotype is one base removed from it; base qualities were not supplied.

Sequencing used an Illumina HiSeq 1500. TCRdb applied fastp at Q25 and MiXCR to the public reads, then kept only in-frame beta chains. Under each unique CDR3 protein, matching rows form one entry showing the most common genes and DNA. The sample includes roughly 300,000 distinct CDR3 sequences, with more than 20% observed a single time. Approximately 13% of the sample is taken by the ten largest. The investigation overall reported the following: In both this cohort and an independent cohort of a few hundred donors, the cumulative frequency of public TCR beta family members distinguished carriers of CMV infection plus the relevant HLA type. The ex vivo response was dominated by HLA-C-restricted CMV-specific TCR beta clonotypes, which also provided the single most frequent clonotype in two of eight donors.

CDR1 MNHNS and CDR2 SASEGT are derived from the germline V gene. Reading from cysteine to phenylalanine, the CDR3 counts 13 amino acids. Only the CDR3 DNA stays, 39 bases, in frame from base 1. The junction carries 11 bases between V and J, which are trimmed by 8 bases and 1 base respectively. The clonotype comes from a human donor in good health (CMV status not recorded). Some clones in this sample may be carry-over from other donors' samples. The sequence links TRBV6-1 to TRBJ2-5; the D region possibly corresponds to TRBD1 (5 bases align). The sequenced sample was PBMCs. CDR3 protein: CASGRAIQETQYF. In nucleotides, the sequence is TGTGCCAGCGGCAGGGCAATCCAAGAGACCCAGTACTTC.